The 10 T cell receptor beta chains given below trace back to one sample, sequenced in a study of T cells in localized non-small cell lung cancer. Repertoires were generated with immunoSEQ multiplex PCR, while TCRdb's copy carries only in-frame clones and drops some. Of 3,000 to 4,500 clones in the sample, around 25% were seen once. This sample comprised lung tumor tissue, obtained before any cancer treatment. These receptors were collected from a woman aged 35 to 70 with stage I lung adenocarcinoma.

This clone occurred many times. The chain recombines TRBV9 with TRBJ2-3; weak D call: TRBD1 (5 bases). V was trimmed by 5 bases and J by 4 bases, leaving 14 bases between them. Per germline, CDR1 SGDLS and CDR2 YYNGEE. The CDR3 length is 14 residues. CDR3 coding DNA: TGTGCCAGCAGTTGGGGCGGCGGCGCAGATACGCAGTATTTT. Translation: CASSWGGGADTQYF.

This clone is deemed medium-sized. This sequence joins TRBV11-3 and TRBJ1-1, with D tentatively TRBD1 (6 bases). V was cut by 1 base and J by 4 bases, with 13 bases left in between. The length of the CDR3 is 15 residues. In germline, CDR1 is SGHNT, CDR2 YENEEA. Here the CDR3 reads CASSLVVRGGTEAFF. In nucleotides, the CDR3 is TGTGCCAGCAGCTTAGTAGTCAGGGGAGGCACTGAAGCTTTCTTT.

This clone turned up a few times. The V call is TRBV19, the J call TRBJ1-5; no definite D call. CDR1 is LNHDA and CDR2 is SQIVND in the germline V gene (reference sequence). The V end was cut by 3 bases, the J end by 2 bases, with 11 bases between. The CDR3 loop spans 15 amino acids. The CDR3 is CASSMEGLGNQPQHF. CDR3 DNA sequence: TGTGCCAGTAGTATGGAGGGATTGGGCAATCAGCCCCAGCATTTT. Filled out from reference TRBV19 and TRBJ1-5, the complete variable domain reads DGGITQSPKYLFRKEGQNVTLSCEQNLNHDAMYWYRQDPGQGLRLIYYSQIVNDFQKGDIAEGYSVSREKKESFPLTVTSAQKNPTAFYLCASSMEGLGNQPQHFGDGTRLSIL.

A remark on this clone: An end of the junction does not agree with germline; a read error may underlie this. V usage is TRBV6-8 and J usage is TRBJ2-1; 8 bases fit TRBD2. The CDR3 sequence is 19 residues long. The germline gives CDR1 MNHGY, CDR2 SAAAGT. CDR3 region: CAISGGRDSGKGSYNEQFF. DNA of the CDR3: TGTGCCATCAGTGGAGGCAGAGATAGCGGGAAGGGCTCCTACAATGAGCAGTTCTTC.

This clone was seen a few times. V and J are TRBV10-2 and TRBJ2-7, with D perhaps TRBD2 (5 bases). This CDR3 comprises 12 residues. Germline V gene lookup returns CDR1 WSHSY and CDR2 SAAADI. Trimming removed 8 bases at V and 0 bases at J, with 8 bases between. In DNA form, the CDR3 reads TGCGCCAGCGCCGGGGACTCCTACGAGCAGTACTTC. This codes for CASAGDSYEQYF.

A few counts support this clone. The chain couples TRBV15 to TRBJ2-7; D is possibly TRBD1 (6 bases). The ends were cut back, 1 base at V and 0 bases at J, with 7 bases in the middle. Germline CDR1 reads LNHNV; CDR2 reads YYDKDF (reference sequence). CDR3 length: 14 residues. CDR3 sequence (DNA): TGTGCCACCAGCAGAGGACAGGACTCCTACGAGCAGTACTTC. This sequence encodes CATSRGQDSYEQYF.

By share of the sample, this clone is medium-sized. V is TRBV29-1 and J is TRBJ1-5, with D perhaps matching TRBD1 (6 bases). The CDR3 length is 13 residues. V lost 4 bases to trimming and J lost 3 bases, with 10 bases between them. Germline V lookup: CDR1 SQVTM, CDR2 ANQGSEA. For the CDR3, the DNA is TGCAGCGTTGGAGGGGGTACCAATCAGCCCCAGCATTTT. It yields the protein CSVGGGTNQPQHF.

This clone was detected only a few times. The V call is TRBV10-3, the J call TRBJ1-1; D is ambiguous. With 0 bases removed from V and 2 bases from J, the gap between germline ends came to 13 bases. This CDR3 has 16 residues. The germline gives CDR1 ENHRY, CDR2 SYGVKD. This chain's CDR3 is CAISESTVHPNTEAFF. The CDR3 DNA reads TGTGCCATCAGTGAGTCGACCGTACATCCTAACACTGAAGCTTTCTTT.

The V and J genes are TRBV18 and TRBJ1-1, with 8 nucleotides matching TRBD1. Per the germline V gene, CDR1 is KGHSH and CDR2 is LQKENI. Trimming cost V 2 bases and J 3 bases; bases outside gene matches: 5. The CDR3 sequence is 15 residues long. CDR3 sequence (DNA): TGTGCCAGCTCACCAGGGCGGGACAGGCACACTGAAGCTTTCTTT. This codes for CASSPGRDRHTEAFF.

This chain connects TRBV11-3 to TRBJ1-1; the D gene is possibly TRBD1 (5 bases). V dropped 5 bases and J dropped 7 bases, with 20 bases sitting between them. In germline, CDR1 is SGHNT, CDR2 YENEEA. This CDR3 spans 15 amino acids. The CDR3 is CASSPTRTGTGEAFF. The CDR3 region has the DNA TGTGCCAGCAGCCCAACCAGGACCGGGACGGGTGAAGCTTTCTTT.